A selection of T cell receptor beta chains follows, all from one sample in a study of cytotoxic CD8 clonotypes in ibrutinib-treated CLL. The data were produced by immunoSEQ multiplex PCR, yet TCRdb's version contains in-frame clones alone and is incomplete. Of approximately 100,000 clones listed, about 50% are singletons. Here the sequenced sample was PBMCs, taken after 24 months of ibrutinib treatment. Receptor source: a human donor with chronic lymphocytic leukemia. Both conserved end residues are part of each CDR3. D genes are given only for firm matches. Part of the rows lack a size; the others show once, few, many or a class for expanded clones.

.,.,TRBJ2-6,TRBV7-2,TGTGCCAGCAGCGCTAGTGGCTCTGGGGCCAACGTCCTGACTTTC,CASSASGSGANVLTF
TRBD1,few,TRBJ2-7,TRBV7-2,TGTGCCAGCAGCCGAAACGGACAGGGTATCTACGAGCAGTACTTC,CASSRNGQGIYEQYF
.,few,TRBJ2-7,TRBV28,TGTGCCAGCAGTTTAAGACCAGCAGTAAAATACGAGCAGTACTTC,CASSLRPAVKYEQYF
TRBD1,.,TRBJ1-3,TRBV7-6,TGTGCCAGCAGCCAAGCAGGGGGCTCTGGAAACACCATATATTTT,CASSQAGGSGNTIYF
.,.,TRBJ2-7,TRBV9,TGTGCCAGCAGCGAGGGGCTTAGAACCGAGCAGTACTTC,CASSEGLRTEQYF
.,.,TRBJ1-6,TRBV18,TGTGCCAGCTCTACCGGGAGGAGGGATTCACCCCTCCACTTT,CASSTGRRDSPLHF
TRBD1,once,TRBJ2-7,TRBV6-5,TGTGCCAGCAGGGGGCTGCAGGGGGCTTACGAGCAGTACTTC,CASRGLQGAYEQYF
.,.,TRBJ1-6,TRBV5-1,TGCGCCAGCAGCCCAGGACAACCCAATTCACCCCTCCACTTT,CASSPGQPNSPLHF
.,.,TRBJ2-7,TRBV6-1,TGTGCCAGCACCCGGCTTAAAGGGTCGACCTACGAGCAGTACTTC,CASTRLKGSTYEQYF
TRBD2,few,TRBJ2-7,TRBV5-1,TGCGCCAGCAGCACCGGACTAGAATCCTACGAGCAGTACTTC,CASSTGLESYEQYF
.,few,TRBJ1-2,TRBV27,TGTGCCAGCAGTTTATCGAAGGCGGACGCTAGGGGCTACACCTTC,CASSLSKADARGYTF
.,.,TRBJ2-3,TRBV6-5,TGTGCCATCTCGATGCGGGGGCGGGCAGATACGCAGTATTTT,CAISMRGRADTQYF
.,few,TRBJ1-1,TRBV9,TGTGCCAGCAGCCCGACCCACCAGAACACTGAAGCTTTCTTT,CASSPTHQNTEAFF
TRBD1,.,TRBJ1-6,TRBV9,TGTGCCAGCAGCGGACGACGGGACAGGAATAATTCACCCCTCCACTTT,CASSGRRDRNNSPLHF
.,.,TRBJ2-2,TRBV27,TGTGCCAGCAGTTTATTCAACGGGGAGCTGTTTTTT,CASSLFNGELFF
.,few,TRBJ2-7,TRBV6-6,TGTGCCAGCAGTTACTCGGGAGAGGTGAGGTGGGGCGAGCAGTACTTC,CASSYSGEVRWGEQYF
TRBD2,few,TRBJ2-3,TRBV5-4,TGTGCCAGCAGCTTGGACCAAGCGGCTAGCGGGGGAGATACGCAGTATTTT,CASSLDQAASGGDTQYF
.,.,TRBJ2-1,TRBV11-3,TGTGCCAGCAGCTACGCCTCCTACAATGAGCAGTTCTTC,CASSYASYNEQFF
.,.,TRBJ2-5,TRBV7-2,TGTGCCAGCAGCTTAGTTAAAGAGACCCAGTACTTC,CASSLVKETQYF
TRBD1,.,TRBJ2-3,TRBV30,TGTGCCTCTGACAGGGGGCTAGCAGATACGCAGTATTTT,CASDRGLADTQYF
.,few,TRBJ1-5,TRBV6-6,TGTGCCAGCAGTTACTACAGGGAGCAGCCCCAGCATTTT,CASSYYREQPQHF
.,.,TRBJ1-3,TRBV5-1,TGCGCCAGCAGCTTGGGGAAAGGGTCGGACACCATATATTTT,CASSLGKGSDTIYF
TRBD1,.,TRBJ2-7,TRBV27,TGTGCCAGCAGTTTAATTAAGGGGGCCTCCTTGGACGAGCAGTACTTC,CASSLIKGASLDEQYF
TRBD1,.,TRBJ2-5,TRBV7-9,TGTGCCAGCAGCCCGGGACAGTCGTACCAAGAGACCCAGTACTTC,CASSPGQSYQETQYF
.,few,TRBJ1-6,TRBV25-1,TGTGCCAGCAGTGAAGTTCGGCAGGCTAATTCACCCCTCCACTTT,CASSEVRQANSPLHF
.,.,TRBJ2-2,TRBV9,TGTGCCAGCAGCAGCATCAGGGCCACCGGGGAGCTGTTTTTT,CASSSIRATGELFF
TRBD2,.,TRBJ2-7,TRBV5-1,TGCGCCAGCAGCTTGGCTAGCGGAAGCTACGAGCAGTACTTC,CASSLASGSYEQYF
TRBD2,.,TRBJ2-7,TRBV5-1,TGCGCCAGCAGCATAGCGGGGGGCTTATCCTACGAGCAGTACTTC,CASSIAGGLSYEQYF
TRBD1,few,TRBJ1-1,TRBV29-1,TGCAGCGTGGCAGGGGGCAAAGGGGCGGATGAAGCTTTCTTT,CSVAGGKGADEAFF